The 28 T cell receptor beta chains given below trace back to one sample, sequenced in a study of cytomegalovirus exposure and HLA in healthy donors (TCRdb year 2017). Library preparation used the immunoSEQ multiplex PCR assay. This immuneACCESS table, as held by TCRdb, lists in-frame sequences with V and J called but not all clones. Of the missing ones, under half trace to an unresolved V gene in checked studies; the others have no known cause. This sample gives about 270,000 clones in total; approximately 86% of them show up just once. About 1% of the sample rests with the top ten. Sequenced: PBMCs. The origin of the receptors is a woman aged 18-29 years in good health and CMV-seronegative.

The CDR3 DNA is TGTGCCTGGAGCCCGCCCAACGCGCGGCAGACCCAGTACTTC. Protein: CAWSPPNARQTQYF. This chain joins TRBV30 and TRBJ2-5, with D unclear. Trimming cost V 3 bases and J 6 bases, with 17 bases left between them. The CDR3 contains 14 residues. Germline V gene data show CDR1 as GTSNPN and CDR2 as SVGIG (reference sequence).

The CDR3 DNA sequence: TGTGCCAGCAGTTTAGGGCCTAGCGGGAGGGTCGCCGGGGAGCTGTTTTTT. Translation: CASSLGPSGRVAGELFF. The V and J genes are TRBV27 and TRBJ2-2, with 12 positions matching TRBD2. V lost 2 bases and J lost 6; bases outside the gene matches: 7. Germline CDR1 and CDR2: MNHEY and SMNVEV (reference sequence). The CDR3 is 17 amino acids.

The chain employs TRBV9 and TRBJ2-6; D remains ambiguous. Trimming cost V 0 bases and J 2 bases, with 9 bases left between them. Germline CDR1 SGDLS, CDR2 YYNGEE. The CDR3 sequence is 16 residues long. The CDR3 region has the DNA TGTGCCAGCAGCGTAGACGACTTGGCTGGGGCCAACGTCCTGACTTTC. This sequence encodes CASSVDDLAGANVLTF. The entire variable domain, with the rest obtained from reference TRBV9 and TRBJ2-6, is as follows: DSGVTQTPKHLITATGQRVTLRCSPRSGDLSVYWYQQSLDQGLQFLIQYYNGEERAKGNILERFSAQQFPDLHSELNLSSLELGDSALYFCASSVDDLAGANVLTFGAGSRLTVL.

The rearrangement uses TRBV4-1 and TRBJ1-2; TRBD1 agrees at 8 bases. V shed 4 bases, J shed 8 bases, and the junction held 9 bases outside the gene matches. The CDR3 extends over 14 amino acids. From germline, CDR1 is MGHRA and CDR2 YSYEKL. CDR3 DNA: TGCGCCAGCAGCCGTCGGACAGGGCGAGGCGGCTACACCTTC. It specifies CASSRRTGRGGYTF.

J is TRBJ2-1 and V is TRBV11-3, with D uncertain. Trimming shortened V by 5 bases and J by 5 bases, and 13 bases separated the two germline ends. This CDR3 region has 14 residues. CDR1 is SGHNT, CDR2 YENEEA, per germline. The DNA of the CDR3 is TGTGCCAGCAGCCGCCGGTACGGAGACAATGAGCAGTTCTTC. Protein sequence: CASSRRYGDNEQFF.

This CDR3 is CASSLGRQTTDTQYF. CDR3 sequence (DNA): TGTGCCAGCAGCTTGGGCCGACAGACCACAGATACGCAGTATTTT. This chain joins TRBV5-4 and TRBJ2-3; D perhaps matches TRBD1 (5 bases). This CDR3 has 15 amino acids. Germline V gives CDR1 SGHNT, CDR2 YYREEE (reference sequence). The V end was cut by 0 bases, the J end by 2 bases, with 10 bases between.

This chain connects TRBV5-1 to TRBJ2-6; possible D gene TRBD1, 6 bases. The CDR3 is made up of 16 amino acids. Trimming took 2 bases from V and 0 from J, leaving 9 bases between them. The germline V gene encodes CDR1 SGHRS and CDR2 YFSETQ. The CDR3 nucleotides are TGCGCCAGCAGCTTAACAGGGAGCTCTGGGGCCAACGTCCTGACTTTC. This gives the protein CASSLTGSSGANVLTF. Using reference TRBV5-1 and TRBJ2-6 for the parts outside the CDR3, the full variable domain is KAGVTQTPRYLIKTRGQQVTLSCSPISGHRSVSWYQQTPGQGLQFLFEYFSETQRNKGNFPGRFSGRQFSNSRSEMNVSTLELGDSALYLCASSLTGSSGANVLTFGAGSRLTVL.

The table lists this clone with a count of one. The rearrangement joins TRBV10-3 to TRBJ2-7; TRBD2 matches 11 bases. CDR1 and CDR2 from the germline V gene are ENHRY and SYGVKD. V shed 5 bases, J shed 4 bases, and the junction held 4 bases outside the gene matches. The CDR3 has 14 amino acids. DNA for the CDR3: TGTGCCATCAGTTCGACTAGCGGGGATTACGAGCAGTACTTC. Its protein product is CAISSTSGDYEQYF.

The chain combines TRBV11-2 with TRBJ2-7; D remains ambiguous. The CDR3 has 13 amino acids. Germline loops: CDR1 SGHAT, CDR2 FQNNGV. V lost 1 base and J lost 7, with 11 bases in between. CDR3 sequence: CASSLVRLREQYF. CDR3 coding DNA: TGTGCCAGCAGCTTAGTAAGGCTCAGGGAGCAGTACTTC.

The chain is built from TRBV4-3 and TRBJ1-2; TRBD1 might be the D (5 bases). V lost 0 bases and J lost 1, with 15 bases in between. Germline-derived CDR1 and CDR2 are LGHNA and YSLEER. The CDR3 extends over 17 amino acids. CDR3 sequence (DNA): TGCGCCAGCAGCCAAGATCCCCCGGGACTGATTAACTATGGCTACACCTTC. Translated: CASSQDPPGLINYGYTF.

In DNA form, the CDR3 reads TGCAGCGTTGAACTGACAGGGAATACAAACATTCAGTACTTC. Its protein product is CSVELTGNTNIQYF. The chain employs TRBV29-1 and TRBJ2-4; 7 nucleotides line up with TRBD1. Looked up from germline, CDR1 is SQVTM and CDR2 is ANQGSEA. This CDR3 is built from 14 residues. Unmatched junction bases numbered 7, after V lost 2 bases and J lost 6 bases.

With respect to this clone: The sample has other DNA sequences that encode this CDR3 too. The chain has TRBV18 and TRBJ2-7; the D is unclear. The CDR3 extends over 14 amino acids. The V end was cut by 0 bases, the J end by 2 bases, with 8 bases between. The germline CDR1 and CDR2 sequences are KGHSH and LQKENI. The CDR3 DNA sequence: TGTGCCAGCTCACCACCGTCGGGTACCTACGAGCAGTACTTC. It encodes CASSPPSGTYEQYF.

The CDR3 region is CASSQYIANTEAFF. CDR3 nucleotide sequence: TGTGCCAGCAGCCAGTACATTGCGAACACTGAAGCTTTCTTT. The chain couples TRBV14 to TRBJ1-1; D remains unclear. V lost 3 bases, J lost 1 base, and 9 bases lay in between. This CDR3 is 14 amino acids long. The germline V gene has CDR1 SGHDN and CDR2 FVKESK.

J is TRBJ2-7 and V is TRBV6-6; 11 bases map to TRBD2. The length of the CDR3 is 16 residues. V shed 6 bases and J 2 bases; nucleotides not matched to a gene: 9. Germline CDR1 reads MNHNY; CDR2 reads SVGAGI (reference sequence). CDR3 sequence reads: CASSPRVLAGAYEQYF. The CDR3 nucleotides are TGTGCCAGCAGCCCCCGGGTACTAGCGGGGGCCTACGAGCAGTACTTC.

The J gene is TRBJ2-2, the V gene TRBV25-1; 9 nucleotides match TRBD1. Germline values: CDR1 MGHDK, CDR2 SYGVNS. This CDR3 has 17 amino acids. V dropped 3 bases and J dropped 4; count of bases not matched to a gene: 9. This CDR3 is CASSDAPGQGITGELFF. CDR3 nucleotide sequence: TGTGCCAGCAGTGATGCCCCGGGACAGGGAATCACCGGGGAGCTGTTTTTT.

A note on this clone: An end of the junction does not agree with germline; a read error may underlie this. The chain links TRBV9 to TRBJ2-7; tentative D call: TRBD1 (5 bases). The CDR3 runs to 13 residues. Germline CDR1 SGDLS, CDR2 YYNGEE. This chain's CDR3 is CASSVDQGYGQYF. DNA for the CDR3: TGTGCCAGCAGCGTAGATCAGGGATACGGGCAGTACTTC. Full variable domain (remainder filled in from reference TRBV9 and TRBJ2-7): DSGVTQTPKHLITATGQRVTLRCSPRSGDLSVYWYQQSLDQGLQFLIQYYNGEERAKGNILERFSAQQFPDLHSELNLSSLELGDSALYFCASSVDQGYGQYFGPGTRLTVT.

Only a few counts were recorded for this clone. The chain is built from TRBV7-6 and TRBJ2-7; possible D gene TRBD1, 6 bases. Germline CDR1 is SGHVS and CDR2 is FNYEAQ. This CDR3 is 14 amino acids long. Trimming pared 2 bases from V and 4 bases from J, leaving 12 bases between. The chain's CDR3 is CASSLYQGSYEQYF. CDR3 coding DNA: TGTGCCAGCAGCTTATATCAGGGGTCTTACGAGCAGTACTTC.

V is TRBV2 and J is TRBJ2-1; 8 bases agree with TRBD2. CDR1 and CDR2 (germline): SNHLY, FYNNEI. The CDR3 runs 13 residues. Losses at the gene ends were 7 bases for V and 5 bases for J; bases not matched to a gene: 4. The DNA for the CDR3 is TGTGCCAGCAAAGCGGGAGTGAACAATGAGCAGTTCTTC. Residues: CASKAGVNNEQFF. The full variable domain, completed using reference TRBV2 and TRBJ2-1, is EPEVTQTPSHQVTQMGQEVILRCVPISNHLYFYWYRQILGQKVEFLVSFYNNEISEKSEIFDDQFSVERPDGSNFTLKIRSTKLEDSAMYFCASKAGVNNEQFFGPGTRLTVL.

The chain has TRBV7-2 and TRBJ1-5, with 7 bases fitting TRBD1. Trimming at V came to 4 bases and at J to 3 bases, leaving 6 bases not matched to a gene. The CDR3 length is 15 residues. The V gene's germline CDR1 is SGHTA and CDR2 FQGNSA. In nucleotides, the CDR3 is TGTGCCAGCAGCTCCCTGACAGGGACCAATCAGCCCCAGCATTTT. Its protein product is CASSSLTGTNQPQHF.

The chain recombines TRBV6-5 with TRBJ1-2; a possible D gene is TRBD1 (5 bases). The CDR3 loop spans 12 amino acids. Germline V gene sequence: CDR1 MNHEY, CDR2 SVGAGI. V lost 2 bases to trimming and J lost 10 bases, with 11 bases between them. The CDR3 bases are TGTGCCAGCAGTTACAATGGGGCGATCTACACCTTC. Translating gives CASSYNGAIYTF.

The gene calls are TRBV7-2 and TRBJ2-3, with TRBD2 matching 8 bases. Trimming removed 3 bases from V and 2 bases from J; junction bases left unmatched: 4. CDR1 and CDR2 from the germline V gene are SGHTA and FQGNSA. This CDR3 is built from 15 residues. The CDR3 sequence: CASSLAGGYTDTQYF. CDR3 sequence (DNA): TGTGCCAGCAGCTTGGCGGGGGGTTACACAGATACGCAGTATTTT. Using reference TRBV7-2 and TRBJ2-3 for the parts outside the CDR3, the full variable domain is GAGVSQSPSNKVTEKGKDVELRCDPISGHTALYWYRQSLGQGLEFLIYFQGNSAPDKSGLPSDRFSAERTGGSVSTLTIQRTQQEDSAVYLCASSLAGGYTDTQYFGPGTRLTVL.

V gene TRBV29-1 combines with J gene TRBJ2-2; possible D gene TRBD2, 5 bases. V lost 3 bases and J 1 base, leaving 9 bases between the germline ends. CDR3 length: 14 residues. Per germline, CDR1 SQVTM and CDR2 ANQGSEA. The DNA for the CDR3 is TGCAGCGTTGACTTACGGGGGAACACCGGGGAGCTGTTTTTT. Residues: CSVDLRGNTGELFF.

The chain recombines TRBV6-1 with TRBJ2-7; TRBD2 matches 8 bases. Unmatched junction bases numbered 7, after V lost 0 bases and J lost 6 bases. Germline CDR1 MNHNS, CDR2 SASEGT. There are 15 residues in the CDR3. The CDR3 DNA reads as TGTGCCAGCAGTGAAGCGGTCCTAGCGGGTTCCGAGCAGTACTTC. This translates into CASSEAVLAGSEQYF.

The chain joins TRBV5-4 to TRBJ2-1, with 9 nucleotides matching TRBD1. The CDR3 consists of 15 residues. Germline V lookup: CDR1 SGHNT, CDR2 YYREEE (reference sequence). The V and J ends lost 2 bases and 4 bases, in that order; junction bases with no gene match: 4. Here the CDR3 reads CASSFWDRVYNEQFF. DNA for the CDR3: TGTGCCAGCAGCTTCTGGGACAGGGTGTACAATGAGCAGTTCTTC.

The V gene is TRBV30, the J gene TRBJ1-5, with TRBD1 matching 11 bases. Per germline, CDR1 GTSNPN and CDR2 SVGIG (reference sequence). V lost 8 bases, J lost 2 bases, and 8 bases stayed unmatched. This CDR3 region has 15 residues. The CDR3 loop is CASGQGAEGNQPQHF. The CDR3 coding sequence is TGTGCCAGTGGACAGGGGGCAGAGGGCAATCAGCCCCAGCATTTT. Drawing the rest from reference TRBV30 and TRBJ1-5, the complete variable domain is SQTIHQWPATLVQPVGSPLSLECTVEGTSNPNLYWYRQAAGRGLQLLFYSVGIGQISSEVPQNLSASRPQDRQFILSSKKLLLSDSGFYLCASGQGAEGNQPQHFGDGTRLSIL.

This rearrangement joins TRBV2 to TRBJ2-1, with D possibly being TRBD1 (5 bases). This CDR3 comprises 14 residues. Germline lookup yields CDR1 SNHLY and CDR2 FYNNEI. V gave up 7 bases and J gave up 0 bases, with 10 bases separating them. In DNA, the CDR3 is TGTGCCAGCACAACAGGTAGCTCCTACAATGAGCAGTTCTTC. Its protein is CASTTGSSYNEQFF.

Here the CDR3 DNA reads TGTGCCAGCAGTCTAGCGGGCTTCTCCTACGAGCAGTACTTC. It encodes CASSLAGFSYEQYF. The chain employs TRBV27 and TRBJ2-7; TRBD2 matches at 8 bases. V was clipped by 5 bases and J by 0 bases; unmatched bases: 3. Germline CDR1 MNHEY, CDR2 SMNVEV (reference sequence). The CDR3 is 14 amino acids.

The chain links TRBV5-1 to TRBJ2-3; D call uncertain. Trimming cost V 1 base and J 2 bases, with 11 bases left between them. Germline CDR1 reads SGHRS; CDR2 reads YFSETQ. There are 15 residues in the CDR3. The CDR3 protein is CASSLTVLLTDTQYF. The CDR3 nucleotides are TGCGCCAGCAGCTTGACGGTCCTCCTCACAGATACGCAGTATTTT. Drawing the rest from reference TRBV5-1 and TRBJ2-3, the complete variable domain is KAGVTQTPRYLIKTRGQQVTLSCSPISGHRSVSWYQQTPGQGLQFLFEYFSETQRNKGNFPGRFSGRQFSNSRSEMNVSTLELGDSALYLCASSLTVLLTDTQYFGPGTRLTVL.